Presented here are 25 T cell receptor beta chains from one specimen sequenced in a study of blood T cell repertoires in COVID-19 (dated by TCRdb to the early 2020s). Receptor amplification or capture employed the immunoSEQ multiplex PCR assay. Not all clones reach the TCRdb copy of this immuneACCESS table, which keeps in-frame sequences only. Checked studies attribute under half of the gap to unresolved V genes and leave the rest unexplained. Within this sample are roughly 250,000 clones, with around 90% of them counted one time only. The biggest ten clones account for 0.65% to 0.9% of the sample. Sequenced material: peripheral blood. These receptors all come from a woman aged 25 to 45 with acute or convalescent COVID-19.

The genes are TRBV7-2 and TRBJ1-2; D ambiguous. This CDR3 has 16 residues. Trimming left V 0 bases short and J 2 bases short, with 13 bases between. Germline-derived CDR1 and CDR2 are SGHTA and FQGNSA. CDR3 sequence reads: CASSLAVGRSNYGYTF. The CDR3, as DNA: TGTGCCAGCAGCTTAGCGGTGGGCAGGTCGAACTATGGCTACACCTTC.

The V gene is TRBV25-1, the J gene TRBJ2-1; 12 bases map to TRBD2. Germline CDR1 reads MGHDK; CDR2 reads SYGVNS. This CDR3 is built from 16 residues. The J segment lost 0 bases and the V segment lost 4 bases, leaving 1 base of the junction unmatched. In DNA, the CDR3 is TGTGCCAGCAGTGGGACTAGCGGGACCTCCTACAATGAGCAGTTCTTC. It is translated as CASSGTSGTSYNEQFF.

The chain has TRBV6-5 and TRBJ2-7; no firm D call. Trimming took 0 bases from V and 3 from J, leaving 12 bases between them. Germline values: CDR1 MNHEY, CDR2 SVGAGI. The CDR3 length is 15 residues. The CDR3 region is CASSYSRLDGYEQYF. DNA for the CDR3: TGTGCCAGCAGTTACTCGAGGCTTGACGGCTACGAGCAGTACTTC.

The chain carries TRBV5-5 and TRBJ2-7; TRBD1 matches 10 bases. The V and J ends lost 0 bases and 4 bases, in that order; junction bases with no gene match: 10. Germline CDR1 is SGHKS and CDR2 is YYEKEE (reference sequence). The CDR3 totals 17 residues. CDR3 residues: CASSLVLLGTGAYEQYF. The CDR3 DNA reads as TGTGCCAGCAGCTTGGTATTGCTGGGGACAGGGGCGTACGAGCAGTACTTC. The whole variable domain, remainder taken from reference TRBV5-5 and TRBJ2-7, is DAGVTQSPTHLIKTRGQQVTLRCSPISGHKSVSWYQQVLGQGPQFIFQYYEKEERGRGNFPDRFSARQFPNYSSELNVNALLLGDSALYLCASSLVLLGTGAYEQYFGPGTRLTVT.

This chain connects TRBV7-2 to TRBJ2-3; 11 bases match TRBD2. The CDR3 is made up of 18 amino acids. The trim removed 4 bases at V and 2 bases at J, leaving 11 bases unmatched. Germline CDR1 reads SGHTA; CDR2 reads FQGNSA. The CDR3 spells CASSSQIGTSGFTDTQYF. The DNA of the CDR3 is TGTGCCAGCAGCTCTCAGATTGGGACTAGCGGCTTCACAGATACGCAGTATTTT. The full variable domain, rest sourced from reference TRBV7-2 and TRBJ2-3, is GAGVSQSPSNKVTEKGKDVELRCDPISGHTALYWYRQSLGQGLEFLIYFQGNSAPDKSGLPSDRFSAERTGGSVSTLTIQRTQQEDSAVYLCASSSQIGTSGFTDTQYFGPGTRLTVL.

CDR3 sequence reads: CASSDSPGQGDGELFF. The CDR3 DNA sequence: TGTGCCAGCAGTGACTCTCCCGGACAGGGGGACGGGGAGCTGTTTTTT. V gene TRBV6-4 combines with J gene TRBJ2-2; TRBD1 aligns across 10 bases. This CDR3 has 16 amino acids. V shed 0 bases, J shed 7 bases, and the junction held 5 bases outside the gene matches. CDR1 and CDR2 from the germline V gene are MRHNA and SNTAGT.

This rearrangement joins TRBV3-1 (or the pseudogene TRBV3-2) to TRBJ2-2; D may be TRBD2 (7 bases). The V end was cut by 4 bases, the J end by 2 bases, with 17 bases between. The CDR3 has 17 residues. The V gene's germline CDR1 is LGHDT and CDR2 YNNKEL (reference sequence). CDR3 in amino acids: CASSLTGAGANTGELFF. In nucleotides, the CDR3 is TGTGCCAGCAGCCTTACGGGGGCGGGAGCTAACACCGGGGAGCTGTTTTTT.

This chain links TRBV20-1 with TRBJ2-2; D is perhaps TRBD1 (6 bases). Germline CDR1 and CDR2: DFQATT and SNEGSKA (reference sequence). V lost 3 bases, J lost 4 bases, and 12 bases lay in between. The CDR3 consists of 14 residues. The CDR3 DNA follows: TGCAGTGCTAGTCATCAGGGGTTCACCGGGGAGCTGTTTTTT. This codes for CSASHQGFTGELFF.

This clone was seen once. The chain couples TRBV30 to TRBJ2-4; TRBD1 is a possible D gene (5 bases). The CDR3 sequence is 13 residues long. V was shortened by 0 bases and J by 8 bases, with 11 bases between the two germline ends. Germline V gives CDR1 GTSNPN, CDR2 SVGIG (reference sequence). CDR3 protein: CAWSVRTRDIQYF. Here the CDR3 DNA reads TGTGCCTGGAGTGTACGGACAAGGGACATTCAGTACTTC.

This chain links TRBV10-1 with TRBJ2-5; perhaps TRBD2 as D (6 bases). This CDR3 has 14 amino acids. Germline CDR1 and CDR2: WNHNN and SYGVQD (reference sequence). V gave up 4 bases and J gave up 0 bases, with 9 bases separating them. CDR3 sequence reads: CASSGRGNQETQYF. In DNA, the CDR3 is TGCGCCAGCAGTGGGAGGGGCAACCAAGAGACCCAGTACTTC.

This chain uses TRBV21-1 with TRBJ2-1; TRBD2, as called in the table, went unchecked against the DNA. TRBV21-1 counts as a pseudogene. The CDR3 is made up of 19 amino acids. The CDR3 here is CASSKEGLAGFFIYNEQFF. The DNA for the CDR3 is TGTGCCAGCAGCAAAGAGGGACTAGCGGGTTTCTTTATCTACAATGAGCAGTTCTTC.

The V call is TRBV6-2 or TRBV6-3, the J call TRBJ1-5, with D maybe TRBD1 (5 bases). Trimming removed 0 bases from V and 2 bases from J, with 8 bases in between. The CDR3 covers 15 residues. CDR1 is MNHEY, CDR2 SVGEGT, per germline. This CDR3 is CASSYSGEGNQPQHF. CDR3 nucleotides: TGTGCCAGCAGTTACTCAGGGGAAGGCAATCAGCCCCAGCATTTT.

CDR3 sequence reads: CASSPMGPTERQPQHF. The CDR3 DNA reads TGTGCCAGCAGCCCCATGGGTCCCACTGAGCGTCAGCCCCAGCATTTT. The V and J genes are TRBV16 and TRBJ1-5, with D unresolved. Germline CDR1 and CDR2: KGHSY and FQNENV. Trimming stripped 4 bases from V and 6 bases from J, with 19 bases between. The CDR3 totals 16 residues.

The chain combines TRBV10-3 with TRBJ1-1; D may be TRBD1 (5 bases). Between the trimmed V and J ends, which lost 2 bases and 4 bases, there was a span of 14 bases. This CDR3 is 15 amino acids long. From germline, CDR1 is ENHRY and CDR2 SYGVKD. DNA of the CDR3: TGTGCCATCAGTGAGCAGGGTGGGTCTACCACTGAAGCTTTCTTT. Amino acids: CAISEQGGSTTEAFF.

The sample holds one count of this clone. J is TRBJ1-4 and V is TRBV2, with D unresolved. Trimming took off 7 bases at V and 11 bases at J, with 11 bases between the two ends. CDR1 and CDR2 from the germline V gene are SNHLY and FYNNEI. CDR3 length: 11 amino acids. CDR3 DNA: TGTGCCAGCATAAGAGAGGGCAAACTGTTTTTT. Its translation is CASIREGKLFF.

The CDR3 region has the DNA TGTGCCAGCAGCCCGGTGTTGGCGTCTAGCGGGAAAGAGACCCAGTACTTC. It encodes CASSPVLASSGKETQYF. V and J are TRBV9 and TRBJ2-5, with 9 bases lining up with TRBD2. The V gene end was trimmed by 4 bases and the J gene end by 3 bases; junction bases not matched to a gene: 13. This CDR3 comprises 17 residues. In germline, CDR1 is SGDLS, CDR2 YYNGEE. The variable domain in full, with the rest retrieved from reference TRBV9 and TRBJ2-5, is DSGVTQTPKHLITATGQRVTLRCSPRSGDLSVYWYQQSLDQGLQFLIQYYNGEERAKGNILERFSAQQFPDLHSELNLSSLELGDSALYFCASSPVLASSGKETQYFGPGTRLLVL.

V gene TRBV5-1 combines with J gene TRBJ2-4; the D gene is possibly TRBD2 (6 bases). The CDR3 contains 20 residues. Germline V gene sequence: CDR1 SGHRS, CDR2 YFSETQ. Trimming removed 3 bases at V and 1 base at J, with 26 bases between. DNA for the CDR3: TGCGCCAGCAGCTCGACACTTTCCGGGACTGCTGATGCGGCCAAAAACATTCAGTACTTC. It codes for CASSSTLSGTADAAKNIQYF.

The genes are TRBV10-3 and TRBJ2-1, with 9 bases identical to TRBD1. Germline V gives CDR1 ENHRY, CDR2 SYGVKD. The CDR3 runs 15 residues. Unmatched junction bases numbered 8, after V lost 6 bases and J lost 5 bases. In DNA form, the CDR3 reads TGTGCCATCAGGAACTACGGGACAGGGAACAATGAGCAGTTCTTC. This codes for CAIRNYGTGNNEQFF.

The chain employs TRBV13 and TRBJ2-3, with TRBD2 as a possible D gene (6 bases). The germline V gene encodes CDR1 PRHDT and CDR2 FYEKMQ (reference sequence). The CDR3 contains 16 residues. V lost 5 bases to trimming and J lost 0 bases, with 15 bases between them. CDR3 residues: CASSRSVAVSTDTQYF. The CDR3 bases are TGTGCCAGCAGCCGATCGGTAGCGGTAAGCACAGATACGCAGTATTTT.

The CDR3 spells CSAETGAEAFF. CDR3 DNA: TGCAGTGCAGAGACAGGGGCTGAAGCTTTCTTT. The V and J genes are TRBV20-1 and TRBJ1-1; TRBD1 agrees at 8 bases. J gave up 6 bases and V 6 bases, and 3 bases lay outside the gene matches. CDR1 and CDR2 from the germline V gene are DFQATT and SNEGSKA (reference sequence). The CDR3 is 11 residues long.

This sequence joins TRBV6-5 and TRBJ1-1, with 7 positions matching TRBD1. Trimming cost V 9 bases and J 7 bases; bases outside gene matches: 5. Germline CDR1 and CDR2: MNHEY and SVGAGI. The CDR3 is 11 residues long. The CDR3 nucleotides are TGTGCCAGTCAGGGGGGAAGTGAAGCTTTCTTT. Its protein is CASQGGSEAFF.

The chain uses TRBV6-2 or TRBV6-3 and TRBJ2-6, with 7 positions matching TRBD1. This CDR3 spans 17 amino acids. V lost 5 bases to trimming and J lost 1 base; unmatched junction nucleotides: 8. In germline, CDR1 is MNHEY, CDR2 SVGEGT. CDR3 region: CASSQPTGMSGANVLTF. In DNA form, the CDR3 reads TGTGCCAGCAGTCAGCCGACAGGGATGTCTGGGGCCAACGTCCTGACTTTC.

V is TRBV7-3 and J is TRBJ2-1; D uncertain. Per the germline V gene, CDR1 is SGHTA and CDR2 is FQGTGA. V lost 1 base, J lost 9 bases, and 7 bases lay in between. The CDR3 loop spans 12 amino acids. CDR3 in amino acids: CASSLILGEQFF. The CDR3 DNA reads as TGTGCCAGCAGCTTAATCCTAGGTGAGCAGTTCTTC.

This chain joins TRBV4-3 and TRBJ2-6; D perhaps matches TRBD2 (7 bases). V was cut by 4 bases and J by 3 bases, with 19 bases left in between. This CDR3 spans 18 amino acids. The V gene's germline CDR1 is LGHNA and CDR2 YSLEER. The DNA of the CDR3 is TGCGCCAGCAGCCGGGACCCACGGGGGGCTGGTGGGGCCAACGTCCTGACTTTC. This encodes CASSRDPRGAGGANVLTF.

The V gene is TRBV2, the J gene TRBJ2-7; 8 bases match TRBD2. Germline CDR1 is SNHLY and CDR2 is FYNNEI. The CDR3 has 14 amino acids. V lost 3 bases to trimming and J lost 4 bases; unmatched junction nucleotides: 5. The CDR3 bases are TGTGCCAGCAGTGATTGGACTAGCACTTACGAGCAGTACTTC. Its protein product is CASSDWTSTYEQYF.